A single sample gave rise to the 7 T cell receptor beta chains below, sequenced in a study of blood T cell repertoires in COVID-19. Sequencing was performed with immunoSEQ multiplex PCR; in TCRdb, only in-frame clones are kept and a portion is missing. The sample holds under 25,000 clones, approximately 85% seen once. Sequenced input: peripheral blood. The receptor source for this set is an older man in a cohort sampled during active COVID-19.

The rearrangement joins TRBV10-3 to TRBJ2-1, with 9 nucleotides matching TRBD1. This CDR3 is built from 14 residues. The germline V gene encodes CDR1 ENHRY and CDR2 SYGVKD. After removal of 6 bases from V and 7 bases from J, the junction contained 7 bases not matched to a gene. The CDR3 region is CAIRPGQGGNEQFF. CDR3 nucleotides: TGTGCCATCAGGCCGGGACAGGGAGGGAATGAGCAGTTCTTC.

The chain links TRBV7-8 to TRBJ1-4; D gene unclear. CDR1 SGHVS and CDR2 FQNEAQ come from the germline V gene. Trimming took off 10 bases at V and 7 bases at J, with 19 bases between the two ends. The CDR3 runs to 14 residues. CDR3 sequence (DNA): TGTGCCACCGGGAAGTCTGGTCTGACTGAAAAACTGTTTTTT. Residues: CATGKSGLTEKLFF.

The chain recombines TRBV28 with TRBJ2-1, with TRBD2 identical over 13 bases. CDR1 is MDHEN and CDR2 is SYDVKM in the germline V gene. V shed 6 bases and J 9 bases; nucleotides not matched to a gene: 8. CDR3 length: 15 amino acids. The CDR3, as DNA: TGTGCCAGCAGCCCACTAGCGGGAGGGTTAGGTGAGCAGTTCTTC. It yields the protein CASSPLAGGLGEQFF.

The gene calls are TRBV9 and TRBJ1-1; D call uncertain. The CDR3 runs 15 residues. V lost 3 bases, J lost 0 bases, and 12 bases lay in between. Germline V gene data show CDR1 as SGDLS and CDR2 as YYNGEE. CDR3 nucleotide sequence: TGTGCCAGCAGCGCGGAGGGCAGATTGAACACTGAAGCTTTCTTT. It specifies CASSAEGRLNTEAFF.

This chain links TRBV4-1 with TRBJ1-1, with D perhaps matching TRBD1 (5 bases). Germline CDR1 reads MGHRA; CDR2 reads YSYEKL. Trimming took 2 bases from V and 0 from J, leaving 16 bases between them. The CDR3 has 17 amino acids. CDR3 DNA: TGCGCCAGCAGCCAATTTCCTGGGGGGAAACTGAACACTGAAGCTTTCTTT. It specifies CASSQFPGGKLNTEAFF.

V is TRBV12-3 or TRBV12-4 and J is TRBJ2-7; weak D call: TRBD2 (6 bases). V lost 5 bases and J lost 3, with 8 bases in between. The length of the CDR3 is 12 residues. In DNA, the CDR3 is TGTGCCAGCAGTCTGGACTACTACGAGCAGTACTTC. Protein product: CASSLDYYEQYF.

This rearrangement joins TRBV3-1 (or the pseudogene TRBV3-2) to TRBJ2-2, with TRBD1 matching over 8 bases. Germline V gives CDR1 LGHDT, CDR2 YNNKEL (reference sequence). V shed 5 bases, J shed 3 bases, and the junction held 8 bases outside the gene matches. CDR3 length: 16 amino acids. CDR3 in amino acids: CASSGRQGWDTGELFF. In nucleotides, the CDR3 is TGTGCCAGCAGCGGACGACAGGGGTGGGACACCGGGGAGCTGTTTTTT.